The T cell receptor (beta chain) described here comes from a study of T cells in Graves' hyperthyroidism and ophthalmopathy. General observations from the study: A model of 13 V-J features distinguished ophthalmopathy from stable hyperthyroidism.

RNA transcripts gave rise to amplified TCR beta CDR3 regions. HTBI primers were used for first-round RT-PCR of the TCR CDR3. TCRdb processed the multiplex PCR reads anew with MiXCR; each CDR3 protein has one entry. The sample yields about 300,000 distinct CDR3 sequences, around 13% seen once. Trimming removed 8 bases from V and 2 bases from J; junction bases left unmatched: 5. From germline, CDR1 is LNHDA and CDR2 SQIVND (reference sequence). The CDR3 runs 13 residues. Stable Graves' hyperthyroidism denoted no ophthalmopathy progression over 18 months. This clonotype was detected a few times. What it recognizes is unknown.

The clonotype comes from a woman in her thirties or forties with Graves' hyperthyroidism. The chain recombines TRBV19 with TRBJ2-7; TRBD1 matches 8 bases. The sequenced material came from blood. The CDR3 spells CASGLQGAYEQYF. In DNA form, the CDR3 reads TGTGCCAGTGGGCTACAGGGGGCCTACGAGCAGTACTTC. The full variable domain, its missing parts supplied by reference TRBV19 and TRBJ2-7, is DGGITQSPKYLFRKEGQNVTLSCEQNLNHDAMYWYRQDPGQGLRLIYYSQIVNDFQKGDIAEGYSVSREKKESFPLTVTSAQKNPTAFYLCASGLQGAYEQYFGPGTRLTVT.